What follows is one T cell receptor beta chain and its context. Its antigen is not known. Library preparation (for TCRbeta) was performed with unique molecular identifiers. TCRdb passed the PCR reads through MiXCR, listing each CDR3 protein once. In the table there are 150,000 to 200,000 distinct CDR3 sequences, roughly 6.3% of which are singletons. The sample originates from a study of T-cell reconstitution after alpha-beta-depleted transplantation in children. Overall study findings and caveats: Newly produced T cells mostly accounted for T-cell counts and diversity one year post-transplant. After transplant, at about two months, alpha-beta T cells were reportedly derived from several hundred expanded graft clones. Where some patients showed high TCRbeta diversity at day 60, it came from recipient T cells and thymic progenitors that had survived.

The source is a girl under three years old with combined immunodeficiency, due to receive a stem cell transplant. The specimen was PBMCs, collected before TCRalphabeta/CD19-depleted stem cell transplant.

The DNA of the CDR3 is TGTGCCAGCAGCTTAGCGGGGATGGAAGAAAAACTGTTTTTT. This encodes CASSLAGMEEKLFF. The chain uses TRBV7-8 and TRBJ1-4, with D unclear. Trimming removed 0 bases from V and 8 bases from J, with 10 bases in between. The V gene's germline CDR1 is SGHVS and CDR2 FQNEAQ. CDR3 length: 14 amino acids.